This T cell receptor (beta chain) was recovered during a study of T cells in Graves' hyperthyroidism and ophthalmopathy. PBMCs were derived from 10 ml fresh peripheral blood. Amplification of TCR beta CDR3 regions was performed using RNA transcripts as template. Using the HTBI primer set, a first-round RT-PCR was run on the TCR CDR3. From the multiplex PCR reads, TCRdb called clonotypes with MiXCR, one entry per CDR3 protein. The data hold roughly 840,000 distinct CDR3 sequences, with 35% to 40% observed a single time. The clonotype originates from a man younger than 35 with Graves' hyperthyroidism. The sequencing input was blood.

DNA for the CDR3: TGTGCCAGCAGCCAAGATACGAACTCCGAGCAGTACTTC. It specifies CASSQDTNSEQYF. The rearrangement links TRBV9 to TRBJ2-7; no firm D call. The CDR3 length is 13 residues. CDR1 SGDLS and CDR2 YYNGEE come from the germline V gene. V was clipped by 4 bases and J by 6 bases, with 14 bases between them.